This T cell receptor (beta chain) is from a study of T-cell memory formation after mild COVID-19. Regarding the study as a whole: Clones that shrank (day 15 to 85) were balanced CD4/CD8, whereas later expanders leaned CD4+. Several responding clones turned up in pre-infection memory, indicating that cross-reactive memory may have taken part.

This CDR3 region has 14 residues. The ends were cut back, 5 bases at V and 1 base at J, with 8 bases in the middle. The germline V gene has CDR1 SGHTA and CDR2 FQGTGA. For this clonotype: The target antigen is unknown.

TCRdb reanalysed the 5' RACE reads using MiXCR and keeps one entry per CDR3 protein. The table records fewer than 95,000 distinct CDR3 sequences, more than 13% of them present only once. The origin of this receptor is a man younger than 35 who had mild COVID-19 (a few samples of this study predate the infection). Cell type and time point are not known. Specimen: PBMCs or a T cell subset sorted from them (not recorded which). The rearrangement joins TRBV7-3 to TRBJ2-2; D not certain. The CDR3 reads CASSDGLNTGELFF. The DNA for the CDR3 is TGTGCCAGCAGCGATGGTCTGAACACCGGGGAGCTGTTTTTT.